This TCR beta chain was identified during a study of T cells in localized non-small cell lung cancer. Sequenced by immunoSEQ multiplex PCR; TCRdb stores in-frame clones only, minus some. The sample lists about 70,000 clones, 65% to 85% occurring once. The study, taken as a whole, reports: Sequence data derive from only one tumor region, so heterogeneity remains possible. Paired adjacent lung recovered a median around 52 of the top 100 tumor clones. Tumor trailed uninvolved adjacent lung in T cell clonality, which peaked there.

The CDR3 totals 17 residues. Germline CDR1 reads MNHNS; CDR2 reads SASEGT. V was clipped by 2 bases and J by 4 bases, with 21 bases between them. The count of this clone is one. Its antigen is as yet unknown. The sample was peripheral blood, taken before any cancer treatment. The TCR originated in a female donor aged 60 or older with stage I lung adenocarcinoma. This rearrangement joins TRBV6-1 to TRBJ2-7; D may be TRBD2 (6 bases). The CDR3 coding sequence is TGTGCCAGCAGTGAATCGGCAACGAGTGGGGGGTTTTACGAGCAGTACTTC. Its translation: CASSESATSGGFYEQYF.